One and the same sample provided the 25 T cell receptor beta chains below, sequenced in a study of T cell repertoires in cytomegalovirus infection (dated by TCRdb to about 2019). The antigens for these receptors are not known. The sequencer was an Illumina HiSeq 1500. Using fastp at Q25 and MiXCR, TCRdb reprocessed the public reads and kept productive beta chains. Each record represents a unique CDR3 protein, reported with the most common genes and DNA among its rows. The sample contains some 940,000 distinct CDR3 sequences, 31% of them found a single time. The ten largest clones represent around 15% of the sample. The treatment or condition label for this specimen denotes: in vitro stimulation with specific CMV peptide epitopes to enrich CMV-specific T cells. Specimen: cultured CD8+ T cells from PBMCs, collected from culture after CMV antigen stimulation. Receptors originate from a human donor in good health (CMV status not recorded). Some clones in this sample may be carry-over from other donors' samples.

This rearrangement joins TRBV6-1 to TRBJ2-7; the match to TRBD2 covers 10 bases. The CDR3 extends over 14 amino acids. Germline trimming cut 3 bases from V and 5 bases from J; bases unmatched to any gene: 4. Germline-derived CDR1 and CDR2 are MNHNS and SASEGT. CDR3 nucleotide sequence: TGTGCCAGCAGTGATGTTGGGACTAGCGACGAGCAGTACGTC. This encodes CASSDVGTSDEQYV.

This clonotype turned up a few times. The chain couples TRBV6-5 to TRBJ1-2, with 7 bases matching TRBD1. The germline V gene has CDR1 MNHEY and CDR2 SVGAGI. With 0 bases clipped from V and 0 bases from J, the junction kept 7 bases outside the gene matches. This CDR3 has 17 residues. For the CDR3, the DNA is TGTGCCAGCAGTTACTCGAAAGTAGGGGGCCCTAACTATGGCTACACCTTC. Protein: CASSYSKVGGPNYGYTF.

At least ten counts were recorded for this clonotype. The chain carries TRBV7-8 and TRBJ2-7; maybe TRBD2 (5 bases). V was shortened by 5 bases and J by 2 bases, with 13 bases between the two germline ends. The CDR3 spans 14 residues. The germline CDR1 and CDR2 sequences are SGHVS and FQNEAQ. The CDR3 sequence: CASSPNRGPYEQYF. CDR3 sequence (DNA): TGTGCCAGCAGCCCTAATCGCGGGCCCTACGAGCAGTACTTC.

The table lists this clonotype with a few counts. The V and J genes are TRBV10-3 and TRBJ2-2; D not certain. CDR1 is ENHRY and CDR2 is SYGVKD in the germline V gene. Trimming removed 8 bases at V and 5 bases at J, with 12 bases between. This CDR3 contains 13 residues. The chain's CDR3 is CAIPNYDTGELFF. CDR3 sequence (DNA): TGTGCCATCCCCAACTATGATACCGGGGAGCTGTTTTTT.

This clonotype has only a few counts. The rearrangement joins TRBV6-6 to TRBJ2-5, with D uncertain. CDR3 length: 14 amino acids. The ends were cut back, 4 bases at V and 2 bases at J, with 11 bases in the middle. Per the germline V gene, CDR1 is MNHNY and CDR2 is SVGAGI (reference sequence). Here the CDR3 reads CASSFHDQQETQYF. The CDR3 DNA sequence: TGTGCCAGCAGTTTCCACGACCAACAAGAGACCCAGTACTTC.

This clonotype was seen only once. The V call is TRBV20-1, the J call TRBJ2-2; tentative D call: TRBD1 (7 bases). The CDR3 is 13 residues long. Germline V gives CDR1 DFQATT, CDR2 SNEGSKA (reference sequence). For the CDR3, the DNA is TGCAGCACACGGAGGGGGCACACCGGGGAGCTGTTTTTT. Translation gives CSTRRGHTGELFF.

The CDR3 protein is CASSYSSHPQVRRGGYTF. CDR3 sequence (DNA): TGTGCCAGCAGTTACTCGAGTCACCCCCAGGTCAGAAGGGGCGGCTACACCTTC. The chain joins TRBV6-6 to TRBJ1-2; possibly TRBD1 for D (5 bases). The V end lost 0 bases, the J end lost 8 bases, and 25 bases lay between the germline ends. Germline CDR1 and CDR2: MNHNY and SVGAGI (reference sequence). CDR3 length: 18 residues.

This CDR3 reads CASQDRGNSPLHF. CDR3 DNA sequence: TGTGCCAGCCAGGACAGGGGAAATTCACCCCTCCACTTT. This chain uses TRBV2 with TRBJ1-6; TRBD1 aligns across 9 bases. CDR3 length equals 13 residues. The trim removed 8 bases at V and 7 bases at J, leaving 3 bases unmatched. Looked up from germline, CDR1 is SNHLY and CDR2 is FYNNEI.

This clonotype was counted at least ten times. The chain links TRBV7-9 to TRBJ2-1, with D maybe TRBD1 (6 bases). V lost 3 bases and J 0 bases, leaving 9 bases between the germline ends. The CDR3 is 15 amino acids. Germline CDR1 SEHNR, CDR2 FQNEAQ (reference sequence). The CDR3 coding sequence is TGTGCCAGCAGCTTGAGGGACATCTCCTACAATGAGCAGTTCTTC. Its translation: CASSLRDISYNEQFF.

This clonotype was recorded a few times. This chain joins TRBV7-9 and TRBJ2-3, with D unclear. The V gene's germline CDR1 is SEHNR and CDR2 FQNEAQ (reference sequence). V shed 8 bases and J shed 1 base, with 13 bases lying between them. The CDR3 loop spans 14 amino acids. The CDR3 sequence is CASPGPLGTDTQYF. CDR3 bases: TGTGCCAGCCCGGGCCCGCTAGGCACAGATACGCAGTATTTT.

Many counts were recorded for this clonotype. V is TRBV7-2 and J is TRBJ2-1; D is unclear. V shed 4 bases and J shed 5 bases, with 9 bases lying between them. CDR1 and CDR2 (germline): SGHTA, FQGNSA. This CDR3 has 13 residues. CDR3 in DNA: TGTGCCAGCAGCTCAGACCGAAACAATGAGCAGTTCTTC. Amino acids: CASSSDRNNEQFF.

About this clonotype: A much larger clone lies one base from this, so it may be a read error. The chain uses TRBV7-1 and TRBJ2-1; TRBD1 agrees at 7 bases. TRBV7-1 is known as an ORF, though its function is uncertain. The CDR3 spans 15 residues. CDR3 loop: CVSSSAGTAYNEQFF. CDR3 coding DNA: TGTGTCAGCAGCTCCGCCGGGACAGCCTACAATGAGCAGTTCTTC.

The chain recombines TRBV27 with TRBJ2-7, with D possibly TRBD2 on 6 matching bases. Germline V gene sequence: CDR1 MNHEY, CDR2 SMNVEV (reference sequence). This CDR3 has 14 residues. Trimming shortened V by 4 bases and J by 2 bases, and 12 bases separated the two germline ends. The CDR3 loop is CASSSGGGPYEQYF. The CDR3 DNA reads as TGTGCCAGCAGTTCTGGGGGAGGACCCTACGAGCAGTACTTC.

The rearrangement links TRBV15 to TRBJ2-2, with D uncertain. The germline V and J ends were trimmed by 3 bases and 6 bases, with 14 bases remaining between them. Germline CDR1 is LNHNV and CDR2 is YYDKDF (reference sequence). This CDR3 is 15 amino acids long. CDR3 residues: CATSREGLSAGELFF. In nucleotides, the CDR3 is TGTGCCACCAGCAGGGAAGGATTATCGGCCGGGGAGCTGTTTTTT.

This clonotype has a count of ten or more. The rearrangement uses TRBV7-6 and TRBJ2-3; no reliable D call. The germline gives CDR1 SGHVS, CDR2 FNYEAQ. This CDR3 region has 14 residues. The V gene lost 6 bases and the J gene lost 5 bases, with 15 bases spanning the gap. The DNA of the CDR3 is TGTGCCAGCAGAAAGACTCCCTCAAAAGATACGCAGTATTTT. Translated, it gives CASRKTPSKDTQYF.

This clonotype has only a few counts. CDR3 protein: CASSSPVAGGQQHTQYF. The DNA for the CDR3 is TGTGCCAGCAGCTCCCCCGTAGCGGGGGGGCAACAACATACGCAGTATTTT. The rearrangement links TRBV7-9 to TRBJ2-3; 11 positions match TRBD2. J gave up 7 bases and V 4 bases, and 13 bases lay outside the gene matches. CDR3 length equals 17 residues. From germline, CDR1 is SEHNR and CDR2 FQNEAQ (reference sequence).

The V and J genes are TRBV20-1 and TRBJ1-1; weak D call: TRBD1 (6 bases). CDR3 length equals 14 residues. In germline, CDR1 is DFQATT, CDR2 SNEGSKA (reference sequence). V dropped 3 bases and J dropped 6 bases, with 17 bases sitting between them. This CDR3 is CSARNRESRPEAFF. The CDR3 DNA is TGCAGTGCTAGGAACAGGGAGAGCCGCCCTGAAGCTTTCTTT.

The J gene is TRBJ1-5, the V gene TRBV12-3 or TRBV12-4, with D possibly TRBD1 on 5 matching bases. V lost 4 bases to trimming and J lost 7 bases, with 17 bases between them. The CDR3 has 15 amino acids. The CDR3 loop reads CASSSDGGILQPQHF. In nucleotides, the CDR3 is TGTGCCAGCAGTTCCGATGGGGGGATATTGCAGCCCCAGCATTTT.

This clonotype was seen at least ten times. This chain uses TRBV7-2 with TRBJ2-4; the match to TRBD2 covers 8 bases. The CDR3 is 15 residues long. Germline V lookup: CDR1 SGHTA, CDR2 FQGNSA. The V and J ends lost 3 bases and 8 bases, in that order; junction bases with no gene match: 9. CDR3 sequence reads: CASSFPPGGKDIQYF. CDR3 bases: TGTGCCAGCAGCTTTCCCCCGGGAGGGAAAGACATTCAGTACTTC. The variable domain in full, completed from reference TRBV7-2 and TRBJ2-4, reads GAGVSQSPSNKVTEKGKDVELRCDPISGHTALYWYRQSLGQGLEFLIYFQGNSAPDKSGLPSDRFSAERTGGSVSTLTIQRTQQEDSAVYLCASSFPPGGKDIQYFGAGTRLSVL.

In nucleotides, the CDR3 is TGTGCCAGCAGAATGGCGGGGGATCTCACAGATACGCAGTATTTT. It specifies CASRMAGDLTDTQYF. The chain has TRBV6-5 and TRBJ2-3; 7 bases are a match to TRBD2. The V gene end was trimmed by 6 bases and the J gene end by 2 bases; junction bases not matched to a gene: 8. Germline CDR1 is MNHEY and CDR2 is SVGAGI. This CDR3 has 15 amino acids.

The chain has TRBV7-9 and TRBJ1-6; TRBD1 might be the D (5 bases). The ends were cut back, 5 bases at V and 7 bases at J, with 18 bases in the middle. Germline assignment: CDR1 SEHNR and CDR2 FQNEAQ (reference sequence). The CDR3 consists of 16 residues. Here the CDR3 reads CASSAKGYGLNSPLHF. Written as DNA, the CDR3 is TGTGCCAGCAGCGCAAAGGGGTACGGGTTGAATTCACCCCTCCACTTT.

V and J are TRBV6-2 or TRBV6-3 and TRBJ1-6; D is uncertain. Looked up from germline, CDR1 is MNHEY and CDR2 is SVGEGT. There are 15 residues in the CDR3. The ends were cut back, 1 base at V and 7 bases at J, with 11 bases in the middle. The CDR3 spells CASSYLANGNSPLHF. The DNA for the CDR3 is TGTGCCAGCAGTTACTTAGCAAACGGGAATTCACCCCTCCACTTT.

This clonotype was observed once. At one end, the junction sequence differs from germline, possibly due to a read error. The gene calls are TRBV7-4 and TRBJ1-5; D may be TRBD1 (5 bases). Germline V lookup: CDR1 SGHVT, CDR2 SQSDAQ. This CDR3 has 14 amino acids. This CDR3 is CVSSSLGQTSAQHF. The DNA of the CDR3 is TGTGTCAGCAGCTCGTTGGGGCAGACCTCAGCCCAGCATTTT. Complete variable domain (other parts from reference TRBV7-4 and TRBJ1-5): GAGVSQSPRYKVAKRGRDVALRCDSISGHVTLYWYRQTLGQGSEVLTYSQSDAQRDKSGRPSGRFSAERPERSVSTLKIQRTEQGDSAVYLCVSSSLGQTSAQHFGDGTRLSIL.

This clonotype was detected many times. The chain has TRBV4-3 and TRBJ2-5, with D perhaps TRBD2 (6 bases). V lost 4 bases and J lost 3, with 15 bases in between. From germline, CDR1 is LGHNA and CDR2 YSLEER. CDR3 size: 15 residues. CDR3 in DNA: TGCGCCAGCAGCCTCGGAGGAGGGAAGGAAGAGACCCAGTACTTC. This encodes CASSLGGGKEETQYF.

With respect to this clonotype: A much larger clone differs by one base, so this may be a read error. The J gene is TRBJ2-3, the V gene TRBV7-8; the match to TRBD2 covers 7 bases. The length of the CDR3 is 16 residues. Germline trimming cut 3 bases from V and 1 base from J; bases unmatched to any gene: 7. CDR1 and CDR2 from the germline V gene are SGHVS and FQNEAQ. DNA for the CDR3: TGTGCCAGCAGCTTGAGTGGGAGGGAGGGCACAGATACGCAGTATTTT. It specifies CASSLSGREGTDTQYF.